The sequence of this TCR beta chain was determined in a study of CD8+ T cells in alopecia areata. Across the study: Treated individuals took tofacitinib by mouth, 5 to 10 mg twice daily. After 6 to 18 months of tofacitinib, follow-up continued 6 months off drug.

This clone came up a few times. There are 13 residues in the CDR3. J was trimmed by 10 bases and V by 4 bases; bases with no gene match: 9. Germline lookup yields CDR1 SQVTM and CDR2 ANQGSEA. RNA was extracted and reverse transcribed into cDNA as the sequencing template. Only in-frame clones appear in the TCRdb table, and some are missing; sequencing was by immunoSEQ multiplex PCR. The repertoire holds roughly 200,000 clones, with over 55% as singletons. The TCR comes from a human donor with alopecia areata. The chain joins TRBV29-1 to TRBJ1-4; TRBD1 matches 7 bases. This material consisted of CD4+ T cells sorted from blood, taken at week 0. Here the CDR3 DNA reads TGCAGCGTTGGTAAGGGGGCAGTAGGAAAACTGTTTTTT. It yields the protein CSVGKGAVGKLFF.